This T cell receptor (beta chain) was captured by sequencing in a study of T cells in localized non-small cell lung cancer. The assay was immunoSEQ multiplex PCR, and TCRdb's table has in-frame clones only and misses some. The repertoire holds approximately 47,000 clones, 70% to 90% seen once, with about 2.5% in the top ten. The CDR3 sequence is 17 residues long. Germline V gene sequence: CDR1 MDHEN, CDR2 SYDVKM. V shed 1 base and J 3 bases; nucleotides not matched to a gene: 7. Regarding this clone: Its antigen is unknown.

Study-level findings and limits: Owing to sequencing of a solitary tumor region, heterogeneity cannot be discounted. Highest T cell clonality was seen in uninvolved adjacent lung, surpassing that measured in tumor. Prolonged overall survival went with higher T cell density in the blood. Appearances in adjacent lung were noted for a median approximately 52 of the top 100 tumor clones.

Sequenced here: PBMCs, sampled before any cancer treatment. The chain has TRBV28 and TRBJ1-4; 8 bases are shared with TRBD1. The receptor was derived from a man aged 35-69 years with stage II lung adenocarcinoma. This CDR3 reads CASSLYDRGSSNEKLFF. Here the CDR3 DNA reads TGTGCCAGCAGTTTATATGACAGGGGATCGTCTAATGAAAAACTGTTTTTT.